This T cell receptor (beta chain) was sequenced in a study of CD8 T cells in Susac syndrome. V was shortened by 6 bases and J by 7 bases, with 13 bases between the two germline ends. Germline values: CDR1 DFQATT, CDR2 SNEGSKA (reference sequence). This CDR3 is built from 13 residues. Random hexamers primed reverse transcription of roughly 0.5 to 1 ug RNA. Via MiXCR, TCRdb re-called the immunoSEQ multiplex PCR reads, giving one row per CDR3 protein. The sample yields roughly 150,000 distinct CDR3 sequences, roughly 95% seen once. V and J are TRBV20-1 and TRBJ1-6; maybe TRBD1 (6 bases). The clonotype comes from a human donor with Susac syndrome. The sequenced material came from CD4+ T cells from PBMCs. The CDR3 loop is CSAVGQSNSPLHF. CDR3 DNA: TGCAGTGCCGTAGGACAGTCGAATTCACCCCTCCACTTT.